The 31 T cell receptor beta chains below come from one sample, sequenced in a study of T-cell reconstitution after alpha-beta-depleted transplantation in children. During its preparation, the TCRbeta library received unique molecular identifiers. TCRdb processed the PCR reads anew with MiXCR; each CDR3 protein has one entry. The sample holds about 200,000 distinct CDR3 sequences, 6.3% seen once. This sample comprised PBMCs, obtained before TCRalphabeta/CD19-depleted stem cell transplant. These receptors were taken from a girl under three years old with combined immunodeficiency, due to receive a stem cell transplant.

This clonotype has a count of ten or more. V usage is TRBV2 and J usage is TRBJ2-5; no firm D call. The germline V gene encodes CDR1 SNHLY and CDR2 FYNNEI. V lost 4 bases and J 2 bases, leaving 20 bases between the germline ends. The CDR3 spans 17 residues. This chain's CDR3 is CASSVYSEPGLQETQYF. Written as DNA, the CDR3 is TGTGCCAGCAGTGTATACAGCGAGCCCGGGTTACAAGAGACCCAGTACTTC.

The table lists this clonotype with a few counts. The chain combines TRBV5-1 with TRBJ2-7; no clear D. This CDR3 has 13 amino acids. The V gene's germline CDR1 is SGHRS and CDR2 YFSETQ. Trimming stripped 2 bases from V and 3 bases from J, with 9 bases between. CDR3 sequence: CASSFRHGYEQYF. The CDR3 DNA reads TGCGCCAGCAGCTTTAGACACGGCTACGAGCAGTACTTC.

This clonotype was recorded at least ten times. The gene calls are TRBV5-5 and TRBJ1-4; tentatively, D is TRBD1 (5 bases). From germline, CDR1 is SGHKS and CDR2 YYEKEE (reference sequence). Trimming left V 2 bases short and J 7 bases short, with 12 bases between. CDR3 length: 14 residues. CDR3 nucleotides: TGTGCCAGCAGCTTTTTGACAGCGGCTGAAAAACTGTTTTTT. Its protein product is CASSFLTAAEKLFF.

Many counts were recorded for this clonotype. This chain links TRBV29-1 with TRBJ2-7; no reliable D call. Trimming cost V 4 bases and J 3 bases, with 10 bases left between them. This CDR3 region has 12 residues. Germline values: CDR1 SQVTM, CDR2 ANQGSEA. CDR3 sequence (DNA): TGCAGCGTTGTAGTGGGTTTCTACGAGCAGTACTTC. This encodes CSVVVGFYEQYF.

At least ten counts were recorded for this clonotype. The chain employs TRBV12-3 or TRBV12-4 and TRBJ1-5; tentative D call: TRBD1 (5 bases). V was shortened by 3 bases and J by 7 bases, with 13 bases between the two germline ends. CDR3 length equals 14 residues. This CDR3 reads CASSLLAGLQPQHF. The CDR3 DNA sequence: TGTGCCAGCAGTTTGCTGGCAGGGCTACAGCCCCAGCATTTT.

This clonotype was recorded many times. The V and J genes are TRBV4-1 and TRBJ2-2; 10 nucleotides line up with TRBD2. V was clipped by 0 bases and J by 5 bases; unmatched bases: 9. The germline CDR1 and CDR2 sequences are MGHRA and YSYEKL. The CDR3 length is 18 residues. The CDR3 here is CASSQDAGGLARTGELFF. The CDR3 DNA is TGCGCCAGCAGCCAAGATGCTGGGGGACTAGCGCGTACCGGGGAGCTGTTTTTT.

This clonotype was seen ten or more times. The rearrangement uses TRBV7-8 and TRBJ2-3, with TRBD2 matching 7 bases. Germline CDR1 is SGHVS and CDR2 is FQNEAQ. The CDR3 is made up of 16 amino acids. Trimming at V came to 4 bases and at J to 4 bases, leaving 11 bases not matched to a gene. Here the CDR3 DNA reads TGTGCCAGCAGCTCCCCCCGGACCGCGGGGGCAGATACGCAGTATTTT. Protein sequence: CASSSPRTAGADTQYF. Together with reference TRBV7-8 and TRBJ2-3, the CDR3 gives the full variable domain: GAGVSQSPRYKVAKRGQDVALRCDPISGHVSLFWYQQALGQGPEFLTYFQNEAQLDKSGLPSDRFFAERPEGSVSTLKIQRTQQEDSAVYLCASSSPRTAGADTQYFGPGTRLTVL.

Ten or more counts support this clonotype. This sequence joins TRBV7-3 and TRBJ2-3; D is unclear. Germline-derived CDR1 and CDR2 are SGHTA and FQGTGA. Between the trimmed V and J ends, which lost 4 bases and 6 bases, there was a span of 11 bases. This CDR3 has 13 amino acids. Here the CDR3 reads CASSSRTADTQYF. The CDR3 coding sequence is TGTGCCAGCAGCTCCAGGACGGCCGATACGCAGTATTTT. The full variable domain, with the rest looked up from reference TRBV7-3 and TRBJ2-3, is GAGVSQTPSNKVTEKGKYVELRCDPISGHTALYWYRQSLGQGPEFLIYFQGTGAADDSGLPNDRFFAVRPEGSVSTLKIQRTERGDSAVYLCASSSRTADTQYFGPGTRLTVL.

This clonotype was observed many times. The chain's CDR3 is CASSLERGNTDTQYF. As DNA, the CDR3 is TGTGCCAGCAGCTTAGAGCGGGGGAACACAGATACGCAGTATTTT. V usage is TRBV13 and J usage is TRBJ2-3; TRBD2 agrees at 8 bases. This CDR3 is built from 15 residues. Germline V gene data show CDR1 as PRHDT and CDR2 as FYEKMQ (reference sequence). Trimming cost V 1 base and J 2 bases; bases outside gene matches: 2.

This clonotype occurred many times. The rearrangement links TRBV7-2 to TRBJ2-3; 7 bases line up with TRBD2. The CDR3 sequence is 15 residues long. CDR1 SGHTA and CDR2 FQGNSA come from the germline V gene. The V and J ends lost 2 bases and 6 bases, in that order; junction bases with no gene match: 8. CDR3 loop: CASSLKGRAFDTQYF. The CDR3 DNA sequence: TGTGCCAGCAGCTTAAAAGGGAGGGCCTTTGATACGCAGTATTTT.

This clonotype was seen at least ten times. The V and J genes are TRBV11-2 and TRBJ1-3; 8 positions match TRBD1. The V gene end was trimmed by 3 bases and the J gene end by 2 bases; junction bases not matched to a gene: 3. The CDR3 sequence is 15 residues long. Germline lookup yields CDR1 SGHAT and CDR2 FQNNGV. The CDR3 DNA reads TGTGCCAGCAGCTTCCGGACAGGGACTGGAAACACCATATATTTT. Amino acids: CASSFRTGTGNTIYF.

This clonotype was picked up many times. This chain connects TRBV29-1 to TRBJ2-1; D may match TRBD1 or TRBD2 (5 bases each). Germline V lookup: CDR1 SQVTM, CDR2 ANQGSEA. The V and J ends lost 5 bases and 8 bases respectively, with 13 bases between them. The length of the CDR3 is 12 residues. CDR3 amino acids: CSVRGPSYEQFF. The CDR3 DNA is TGCAGCGTTAGGGGACCTAGTTATGAGCAGTTCTTC.

This clonotype showed up many times. The J gene is TRBJ2-7, the V gene TRBV5-1; 8 bases map to TRBD1. The germline gives CDR1 SGHRS, CDR2 YFSETQ. The CDR3 length is 15 residues. The ends lost 0 bases at V and 4 bases at J; junction bases unmatched: 6. CDR3 bases: TGCGCCAGCAGCTTGGCAGGGGGCCTTATATACGAGCAGTACTTC. Amino acids: CASSLAGGLIYEQYF.

This clonotype showed up many times. The chain has TRBV7-8 and TRBJ1-1, with a tentative D call TRBD1 (5 bases). The CDR3 is 14 amino acids. Per germline, CDR1 SGHVS and CDR2 FQNEAQ. Deletions cut 5 bases from V and 5 bases from J, with 15 bases between. CDR3 sequence reads: CASSPWTIGTEAFF. The CDR3 bases are TGTGCCAGCAGCCCCTGGACAATTGGGACTGAAGCTTTCTTT.

The sample holds many counts of this clonotype. Written as DNA, the CDR3 is TGCAGCGTCAGCGCCGGTCCGTGGAACGAGCAGTACTTC. Residues: CSVSAGPWNEQYF. The chain is built from TRBV29-1 and TRBJ2-7; unclear D gene. The germline gives CDR1 SQVTM, CDR2 ANQGSEA. The CDR3 contains 13 residues. V lost 6 bases to trimming and J lost 5 bases, with 17 bases between them.

This clonotype was recorded at least ten times. The J gene is TRBJ2-7, the V gene TRBV7-2, with D tentatively TRBD2 (6 bases). The V end lost 5 bases, the J end lost 12 bases, and 20 bases lay between the germline ends. The CDR3 spans 13 residues. Germline V gene data show CDR1 as SGHTA and CDR2 as FQGNSA. The DNA for the CDR3 is TGTGCCAGCAGCCCCGGGCGGGGTAGACCCCCGTACTTC. This sequence encodes CASSPGRGRPPYF.

At least ten counts were recorded for this clonotype. The rearrangement joins TRBV5-6 to TRBJ2-1; 10 bases match TRBD2. Unmatched junction bases numbered 14, after V lost 4 bases and J lost 7 bases. The CDR3 totals 17 residues. Germline-derived CDR1 and CDR2 are SGHDT and YYEEEE. The CDR3 region has the DNA TGTGCCAGCAGCAGAAAGCGGGAGGGCCTTGGTAAAAATGAGCAGTTCTTC. Protein product: CASSRKREGLGKNEQFF.

This clonotype was observed at least ten times. This chain joins TRBV28 and TRBJ1-5; D remains ambiguous. The V end was cut by 1 base, the J end by 5 bases, with 6 bases between. From germline, CDR1 is MDHEN and CDR2 SYDVKM. There are 13 residues in the CDR3. The CDR3 DNA reads TGTGCCAGCAGTTTATCGACGTATCAGCCCCAGCATTTT. It specifies CASSLSTYQPQHF. Looking up the rest from reference TRBV28 and TRBJ1-5 gives the full variable domain: DVKVTQSSRYLVKRTGEKVFLECVQDMDHENMFWYRQDPGLGLRLIYFSYDVKMKEKGDIPEGYSVSREKKERFSLILESASTNQTSMYLCASSLSTYQPQHFGDGTRLSIL.

In this sample, this clonotype turned up many times. This could be a read error, since a much larger clone is one nucleotide away. The chain joins TRBV16 to TRBJ2-7, with no clear D. In germline, CDR1 is KGHSY, CDR2 FQNENV. V lost 4 bases and J lost 3, with 4 bases in between. The CDR3 runs 11 residues. CDR3 nucleotides: TGTGCCAGCAGCCCCTACTACGAGCAGTACTTC. Translation gives CASSPYYEQYF.

This clonotype was detected many times. CDR3 protein: CASSPLEGKTPPYEQYF. In DNA, the CDR3 is TGTGCCAGCTCACCACTGGAGGGGAAGACACCTCCTTACGAGCAGTACTTC. V gene TRBV18 combines with J gene TRBJ2-7, with a weak D call TRBD2 (6 bases). From germline, CDR1 is KGHSH and CDR2 LQKENI. CDR3 length: 17 residues. The V end was cut by 1 base, the J end by 4 bases, with 20 bases between.

Many counts were recorded for this clonotype. CDR3 nucleotide sequence: TGTGCCAGCAGGCCATCTAGCGGGACTTCAGATACGCAGTATTTT. Translating it yields CASRPSSGTSDTQYF. The rearrangement joins TRBV12-3 or TRBV12-4 to TRBJ2-3, with 9 nucleotides matching TRBD2. The CDR3 runs to 15 residues. V shed 6 bases, J shed 4 bases, and the junction held 8 bases outside the gene matches.

This clonotype was recorded at least ten times. The chain employs TRBV12-3 or TRBV12-4 and TRBJ1-5, with 9 bases fitting TRBD1. The CDR3 totals 14 residues. The trim removed 5 bases at V and 6 bases at J, leaving 5 bases unmatched. This CDR3 is CASSLNRGLQPQHF. CDR3 nucleotides: TGTGCCAGCAGTCTAAACAGGGGGCTTCAGCCCCAGCATTTT.

This clonotype was seen at least ten times. The rearrangement joins TRBV20-1 to TRBJ2-4, with D hard to call. The CDR3 contains 16 residues. The germline V gene encodes CDR1 DFQATT and CDR2 SNEGSKA (reference sequence). The CDR3 region has the DNA TGCATCGCTAGTGGGGTTCCCGACCTAGCCAAAAACATTCAGTACTTC. It encodes CIASGVPDLAKNIQYF.

The chain joins TRBV28 to TRBJ2-3; 10 bases are shared with TRBD1. This CDR3 comprises 15 residues. V gave up 3 bases and J gave up 6 bases; unmatched junction bases: 6. Germline CDR1 is MDHEN and CDR2 is SYDVKM. The CDR3 DNA reads as TGTGCCAGCAGTTTGGGACAGGGGATCGGGGATACGCAGTATTTT. Translated: CASSLGQGIGDTQYF.

The table lists this clonotype with many counts. The chain combines TRBV21-1 with TRBJ2-1; the table assigns TRBD2, which was not confirmed against the DNA. TRBV21-1 is a recognized pseudogene. CDR3 size: 17 residues. CDR3 sequence (DNA): TGTGCCAGCAGCAAAGTTCTGGACCAATCATTCGAGGGTGAGCAGTTCTTC. It yields the protein CASSKVLDQSFEGEQFF.

The chain uses TRBV11-3 and TRBJ2-6; the match to TRBD1 covers 8 bases. The CDR3 consists of 18 residues. Germline lookup yields CDR1 SGHNT and CDR2 YENEEA. With 10 bases clipped from V and 0 bases from J, the junction kept 14 bases outside the gene matches. The CDR3 region has the DNA TGTGCCATCTGCCCGCCGACAGGGGTTAACTCTGGGGCCAACGTCCTGACTTTC. Protein sequence: CAICPPTGVNSGANVLTF.

This clonotype was seen at least ten times. This rearrangement joins TRBV4-3 to TRBJ1-2; perhaps TRBD1 as D (6 bases). Germline CDR1 and CDR2: LGHNA and YSLEER. The CDR3 is 14 residues long. The V gene lost 6 bases and the J gene lost 5 bases, with 16 bases spanning the gap. CDR3 region: CASSMGARSYGYTF. In DNA form, the CDR3 reads TGCGCCAGCAGTATGGGGGCGAGGAGTTATGGCTACACCTTC.

This clonotype has ten or more counts. The V call is TRBV12-3 or TRBV12-4, the J call TRBJ2-2, with TRBD1 identical over 8 bases. CDR3 length: 14 amino acids. The V gene end was trimmed by 1 base and the J gene end by 5 bases; junction bases not matched to a gene: 0. Here the CDR3 reads CASSLGDRTGELFF. In DNA, the CDR3 is TGTGCCAGCAGTTTAGGGGACAGGACCGGGGAGCTGTTTTTT.

This clonotype was observed at least ten times. The chain joins TRBV15 to TRBJ2-7; D is possibly TRBD1 (5 bases). V was pared by 5 bases and J by 6 bases, with 20 bases between. The CDR3 has 15 amino acids. CDR1 and CDR2 from the germline V gene are LNHNV and YYDKDF (reference sequence). In nucleotides, the CDR3 is TGTGCCACCAGCCTAGAGAGGACAATATTTGGCGAGCAGTACTTC. This sequence encodes CATSLERTIFGEQYF.

This clonotype has ten or more counts. The chain carries TRBV9 and TRBJ2-2, with D possibly matching TRBD1 (5 bases). Germline CDR1 is SGDLS and CDR2 is YYNGEE. This CDR3 comprises 13 residues. V gave up 4 bases and J gave up 5 bases, with 9 bases separating them. As DNA, the CDR3 is TGTGCCAGCAGCAATTCAGGGACCGGGGAGCTGTTTTTT. Translating it yields CASSNSGTGELFF.

This clonotype was seen at least ten times. This chain connects TRBV12-3 or TRBV12-4 to TRBJ2-7, with D tentatively TRBD1 (6 bases). The V and J ends lost 7 bases and 2 bases respectively, with 15 bases between them. This CDR3 has 14 residues. The CDR3 loop is CASTFTGSTYEQYF. The DNA of the CDR3 is TGTGCCAGCACCTTCACAGGGTCAACCTACGAGCAGTACTTC.